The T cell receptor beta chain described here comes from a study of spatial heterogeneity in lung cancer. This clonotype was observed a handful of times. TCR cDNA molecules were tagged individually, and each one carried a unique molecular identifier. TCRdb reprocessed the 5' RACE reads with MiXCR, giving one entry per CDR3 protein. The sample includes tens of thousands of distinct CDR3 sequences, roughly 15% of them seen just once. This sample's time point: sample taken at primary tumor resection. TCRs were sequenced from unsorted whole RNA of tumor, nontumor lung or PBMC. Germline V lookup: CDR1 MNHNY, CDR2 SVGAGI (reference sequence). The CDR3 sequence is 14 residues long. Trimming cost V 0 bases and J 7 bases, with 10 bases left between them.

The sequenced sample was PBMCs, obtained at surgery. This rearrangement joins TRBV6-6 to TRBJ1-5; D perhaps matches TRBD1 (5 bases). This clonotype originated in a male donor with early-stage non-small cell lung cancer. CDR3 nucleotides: TGTGCCAGCAGTTACTCAGGGGAAGGCCAGCCCCAGCATTTT. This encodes CASSYSGEGQPQHF.